This TCR beta chain was identified during a study of Tregs in tolerant kidney transplant recipients. General study results and limits: Findings come from small patient numbers and require larger validation. Biological reproducibility was not directly addressed in this study.

CD4+CD25+CD127- Tregs, CD4+CD25- non-Tregs, CD4 and CD8 cells were sorted. TCRdb's table, derived via immunoSEQ multiplex PCR, lists solely in-frame clones and lacks some. The data contain about 240,000 clones, 65% to 85% of them singletons. As for this clone: Its specificity is not known.

This CDR3 region has 11 residues. The trim removed 6 bases at V and 8 bases at J, leaving 5 bases unmatched. From germline, CDR1 is DFQATT and CDR2 SNEGSKA (reference sequence). The clonotype comes from a human donor in good health. The V and J genes are TRBV20-1 and TRBJ1-2, with 8 bases that match TRBD1. Input material: CD4+ T cells from blood. The CDR3 reads CSAGQGRGYTF. Written as DNA, the CDR3 is TGCAGTGCCGGACAGGGAAGAGGCTACACCTTC.